This T cell receptor beta chain was found in a study of blood T cell repertoires in COVID-19. The CDR3 covers 14 residues. V lost 7 bases, J lost 7 bases, and 17 bases lay in between. CDR1 is MNHEY and CDR2 is SVGEGT in the germline V gene. Data came from immunoSEQ multiplex PCR; TCRdb stores just in-frame clones and leaves some out. The profile covers about 160,000 clones, with about 86% appearing a single time and 10% taken by the ten largest. This TCR derives from a woman aged 70-85 years with COVID-19, enrolled during active disease. The sequenced material came from peripheral blood. V gene TRBV6-2 or TRBV6-3 combines with J gene TRBJ1-5, with D unresolved. This CDR3 is CASTPGGSGQPQHF. The CDR3 DNA reads TGTGCCAGCACCCCAGGAGGTTCCGGCCAGCCCCAGCATTTT.